The TCR beta chain under discussion was sequenced for a study of blood T cell repertoires in COVID-19. Whole-study context: Acute and convalescent COVID-19 specimens originated in the United States, Italy and Spain. T cells, B-cell-depleted T cells, or PBMCs provided the cDNA or gDNA that served as material.

The V gene end was trimmed by 5 bases and the J gene end by 4 bases; junction bases not matched to a gene: 2. This CDR3 spans 13 amino acids. The V gene's germline CDR1 is SGHTA and CDR2 FQGNSA. The authors' processing: Reference gene primer amplification gave nucleated cell count estimates. The data were produced by immunoSEQ multiplex PCR, yet TCRdb's version contains in-frame clones alone and is incomplete. Clonal size and the V and J genes are those of that table, whereas D and trimming came from the DNA. There are 40,000 to 55,000 clones in the sample; about 89% occur only once, and over 25% lies in the top ten.

The sequenced material came from peripheral blood. This sequence was found in a human donor in a cohort sampled during active COVID-19. This chain joins TRBV7-2 and TRBJ1-5, with TRBD1 matching 7 bases. The CDR3 region is CASSPQGNQPQHF. The CDR3, as DNA: TGTGCCAGCAGCCCACAGGGGAATCAGCCCCAGCATTTT.